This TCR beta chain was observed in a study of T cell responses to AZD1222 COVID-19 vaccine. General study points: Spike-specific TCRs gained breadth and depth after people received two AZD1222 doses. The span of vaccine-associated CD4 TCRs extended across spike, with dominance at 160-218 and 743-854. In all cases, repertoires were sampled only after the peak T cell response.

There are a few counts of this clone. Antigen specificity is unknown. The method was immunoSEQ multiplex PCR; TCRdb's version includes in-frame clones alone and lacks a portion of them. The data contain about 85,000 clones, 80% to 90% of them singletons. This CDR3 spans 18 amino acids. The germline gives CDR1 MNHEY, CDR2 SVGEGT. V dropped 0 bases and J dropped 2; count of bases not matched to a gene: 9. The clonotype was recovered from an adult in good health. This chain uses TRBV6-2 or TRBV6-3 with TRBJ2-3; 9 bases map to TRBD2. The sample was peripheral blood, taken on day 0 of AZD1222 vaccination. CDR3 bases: TGTGCCAGCAGTTACTCGAGATCTAGCGGGGAAGCCACAGATACGCAGTATTTT. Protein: CASSYSRSSGEATDTQYF.